The 2 T cell receptor beta chains below all came from one sample that was sequenced in a study of graft-versus-host responses after intestinal transplantation. Their target antigens are unknown. The protocol was immunoSEQ multiplex PCR, while the TCRdb copy is restricted to in-frame clones and leaves out a portion. The sample shows more than 80,000 clones, roughly 87% of them seen only once. Specimen: unstimulated CD8+ T cells sorted from spleen or lymph node cells, collected before intestinal transplant. Every receptor here comes from a human donor who received an intestinal transplant.

The chain has TRBV2 and TRBJ2-4; the match to TRBD2 covers 10 bases. Germline CDR1 reads SNHLY; CDR2 reads FYNNEI. V lost 10 bases, J lost 8 bases, and 8 bases stayed unmatched. The CDR3 is 13 amino acids. CDR3 DNA sequence: TGTGCCACCGCTAGCGGGGGAATGGACATTCAGTACTTC. Encoded protein: CATASGGMDIQYF.

The V and J genes are TRBV28 and TRBJ2-5; TRBD2 agrees at 9 bases. The DNA end is a closer match to TRBJ2-7, so the J assignment may be wrong. The CDR3 consists of 15 residues. The V gene's germline CDR1 is MDHEN and CDR2 SYDVKM. The CDR3 sequence is CASSTLLAGSYEQYF. CDR3 nucleotides: TGTGCCAGCAGTACCCTCCTAGCGGGATCGTACGAGCAGTACTTC.